This T cell receptor (beta chain) was identified in a study of blood T cell repertoires in COVID-19. Study at large: PBMCs, B-cell-depleted T cells, or T cells were the source of the cDNA or gDNA that made up the material.

The table came from immunoSEQ multiplex PCR; TCRdb's copy has only in-frame clones and leaves some out. The sample carries just over 200,000 clones, just over 85% recorded once. The germline CDR1 and CDR2 sequences are SEHNR and FQNEAQ (reference sequence). There are 18 residues in the CDR3. Trimming took 7 bases from V and 5 from J; bases not matched to a gene: 23. Material for sequencing was peripheral blood. This TCR derives from an elderly man with acute or convalescent COVID-19. The chain is built from TRBV7-9 and TRBJ2-7, with 7 nucleotides matching TRBD1. The CDR3 loop reads CASIRKTRGRQGPDEQYV. The DNA for the CDR3 is TGTGCCAGCATCCGGAAGACCCGAGGACGACAGGGCCCTGACGAGCAGTACGTC.